This is a list of T cell receptor beta chains from one sample in a study of T cell responses to AZD1222 COVID-19 vaccine. Assay: immunoSEQ multiplex PCR; the TCRdb copy retains only in-frame clones and omits some. The sample includes around 84,000 clones, about 91% of them seen just once. Specimen: peripheral blood, collected on day 0 of MenACWY control vaccination. Receptor source: an adult in good health. CDR3s leave out the opening cysteine and the closing phenylalanine or tryptophan.

V gene: TRBV3-1/TRBV3-2
CDR3 length: 16
J gene: TRBJ1-5
CDR3 protein: ASSQVLGTVYSNQPQH

V gene: TRBV25-1
CDR3 length: 9
J gene: TRBJ1-2
CDR3 protein: ASRNRDGYT

V gene: TRBV4-3
CDR3 length: 12
J gene: TRBJ1-1
CDR3 protein: ASSQDTMNTEAF

V gene: TRBV29-1
CDR3 length: 11
J gene: TRBJ1-2
CDR3 protein: SVAGGVGYGYT

V gene: TRBV7-2
CDR3 length: 11
J gene: TRBJ1-2
CDR3 protein: ASSLGSLGGYT

V gene: TRBV19
CDR3 length: 12
J gene: TRBJ2-5
CDR3 protein: ASSTGTGQETQY

V gene: TRBV6-6
CDR3 length: 15
J gene: TRBJ1-3
CDR3 protein: ASSPSEGLDSGNTIY

V gene: TRBV6-5
CDR3 length: 12
J gene: TRBJ2-7
CDR3 protein: ASSSLAGTYEQY

V gene: TRBV2
CDR3 length: 12
J gene: TRBJ1-1
CDR3 protein: ASKDRTENTEAF

V gene: TRBV2
CDR3 length: 13
J gene: TRBJ2-6
CDR3 protein: ASSVSGRGANVLT

V gene: TRBV7-2
CDR3 length: 11
J gene: TRBJ2-7
CDR3 protein: ASSLGTQYEQY

V gene: TRBV19
CDR3 length: 13
J gene: TRBJ1-5
CDR3 protein: ASSIGRGGNQPQH

V gene: TRBV18
CDR3 length: 12
J gene: TRBJ1-1
CDR3 protein: ASSPDWEGTEAF

V gene: TRBV6-5
CDR3 length: 11
J gene: TRBJ1-1
CDR3 protein: ASSSTVGTEAF

V gene: TRBV19
CDR3 length: 11
J gene: TRBJ2-7
CDR3 protein: ASSIDGAGEQY

V gene: TRBV20-1
CDR3 length: 13
J gene: TRBJ1-6
CDR3 protein: SASKSGHNNSPLH

V gene: TRBV5-4
CDR3 length: 10
J gene: TRBJ1-1
CDR3 protein: ASSWGNTEAF

V gene: TRBV5-1
CDR3 length: 15
J gene: TRBJ2-7
CDR3 protein: ASSPASGSLSGGEQY

V gene: TRBV4-3
CDR3 length: 13
J gene: TRBJ2-2
CDR3 protein: ASSQGGVFTGELF

V gene: TRBV27
CDR3 length: 13
J gene: TRBJ2-1
CDR3 protein: ASSPSPGQYNEQF

V gene: TRBV28
CDR3 length: 14
J gene: TRBJ1-2
CDR3 protein: ASSLDREIKAYGYT

V gene: TRBV12-5
CDR3 length: 10
J gene: TRBJ2-1
CDR3 protein: ASGLGLWQQF

V gene: TRBV2
CDR3 length: 13
J gene: TRBJ1-5
CDR3 protein: ASSENNAGNQPQH

V gene: TRBV7-9
CDR3 length: 12
J gene: TRBJ1-4
CDR3 protein: ASSVIRDKEKLF

V gene: TRBV28
CDR3 length: 9
J gene: TRBJ1-1
CDR3 protein: AATGHTEAF

V gene: TRBV19
CDR3 length: 14
J gene: TRBJ2-2
CDR3 protein: ASTNLAGAHTGELF

V gene: TRBV7-6
CDR3 length: 12
J gene: TRBJ1-1
CDR3 protein: ASSLGKANTEAF

V gene: TRBV11-3
CDR3 length: 11
J gene: TRBJ2-3
CDR3 protein: ASSLVAADTQY

V gene: TRBV7-9
CDR3 length: 11
J gene: TRBJ2-5
CDR3 protein: ASIKPGEETQY

V gene: TRBV7-6
CDR3 length: 13
J gene: TRBJ1-1
CDR3 protein: ASSPRGRDPSEAF

V gene: TRBV5-1
CDR3 length: 14
J gene: TRBJ2-6
CDR3 protein: ASSWRGYSGANVLT

V gene: TRBV6-1
CDR3 length: 13
J gene: TRBJ2-1
CDR3 protein: ASSEGGTYYNEQF

V gene: TRBV6-2/TRBV6-3
CDR3 length: 13
J gene: TRBJ2-2
CDR3 protein: ASSLGLAGTGELF

V gene: TRBV7-2
CDR3 length: 13
J gene: TRBJ1-4
CDR3 protein: ASSSGGGYNEKLF

V gene: TRBV6-2/TRBV6-3
CDR3 length: 12
J gene: TRBJ1-5
CDR3 protein: ASSDEGGNQPQH

V gene: TRBV23-1
CDR3 length: 16
J gene: TRBJ2-1
CDR3 protein: ASSQPQTSGRLYNEQF

V gene: TRBV18
CDR3 length: 15
J gene: TRBJ1-5
CDR3 protein: ASSPTQGGIGNQPQH

V gene: TRBV4-3
CDR3 length: 15
J gene: TRBJ2-2
CDR3 protein: ASSLIGLAGNTGELF

V gene: TRBV6-4
CDR3 length: 13
J gene: TRBJ2-7
CDR3 protein: ASSGWTGCSYEQY

V gene: TRBV6-5
CDR3 length: 12
J gene: TRBJ1-2
CDR3 protein: ASSYSRGDYGYT

V gene: TRBV20-1
CDR3 length: 11
J gene: TRBJ2-7
CDR3 protein: SASFGSSYEQY

V gene: TRBV19
CDR3 length: 12
J gene: TRBJ1-5
CDR3 protein: ASSIGNSNQPQH

V gene: TRBV27
CDR3 length: 14
J gene: TRBJ1-5
CDR3 protein: ASSPGPSWDNQPQH

V gene: TRBV4-3
CDR3 length: 13
J gene: TRBJ1-4
CDR3 protein: ASSAYSATNEKLF

V gene: TRBV12-3/TRBV12-4
CDR3 length: 9
J gene: TRBJ1-5
CDR3 protein: ASSLGQPQH

V gene: TRBV29-1
CDR3 length: 13
J gene: TRBJ2-3
CDR3 protein: SVESSGSIADTQY

V gene: TRBV7-2
CDR3 length: 14
J gene: TRBJ2-1
CDR3 protein: ASSPGGASGRGEQF

V gene: TRBV18
CDR3 length: 13
J gene: TRBJ1-1
CDR3 protein: ASSLLGQGRTEAF

V gene: TRBV4-1
CDR3 length: 12
J gene: TRBJ1-4
CDR3 protein: ASSQGQGGEKLF